The 8 T cell receptor beta chains below were found in one sample sequenced in a study of shared clonotypes between healthy human individuals. Data came from immunoSEQ multiplex PCR; TCRdb stores just in-frame clones and leaves some out. Of roughly 650,000 clones listed, approximately 97% are singletons. The sequenced sample consisted of naive CD4+ T cells sorted from blood. Subset denoted: CD45RA+ positively selected. The receptor set was obtained from a woman between 25 and 40 years old in good health.

There are a few counts of this clone. The same CDR3 is also encoded by other DNA sequences in this sample. J is TRBJ1-5 and V is TRBV19; TRBD1 aligns across 7 bases. Germline loops: CDR1 LNHDA, CDR2 SQIVND (reference sequence). This CDR3 region has 14 residues. V gave up 2 bases and J gave up 2 bases; unmatched junction bases: 0. This CDR3 is CASSITGGNQPQHF. The CDR3 DNA follows: TGTGCCAGTAGTATAACAGGGGGCAATCAGCCCCAGCATTTT.

The chain carries TRBV6-1 and TRBJ2-2, with 13 bases aligning to TRBD2. CDR3 length equals 15 residues. The ends lost 7 bases at V and 8 bases at J; junction bases unmatched: 7. The V gene's germline CDR1 is MNHNS and CDR2 SASEGT. The CDR3 coding sequence is TGTGCCAGCACCCGGACTAGCGGGAGTATTGGGGAGCTGTTTTTT. The encoded protein is CASTRTSGSIGELFF.

The sample holds one count of this clone. The chain is built from TRBV28 and TRBJ2-1; tentative D call: TRBD2 (6 bases). The V and J ends lost 10 bases and 8 bases respectively, with 33 bases between them. The germline CDR1 and CDR2 sequences are MDHEN and SYDVKM. CDR3 length equals 18 residues. The CDR3 bases are TGTGCCACTTTGGAGGTGGACTATCTAATCTCCGCGCCCCATGAGCAGTTCTTC. Translating it yields CATLEVDYLISAPHEQFF.

The J gene is TRBJ1-6, the V gene TRBV27; D gene unclear. V was cut by 6 bases and J by 0 bases, with 9 bases left in between. The V gene's germline CDR1 is MNHEY and CDR2 SMNVEV (reference sequence). CDR3 length equals 15 residues. CDR3 sequence: CASRRESSYNSPLHF. In DNA form, the CDR3 reads TGTGCCAGCAGGCGGGAGAGCTCCTATAATTCACCCCTCCACTTT.

The chain links TRBV5-1 to TRBJ1-1; D uncertain. From germline, CDR1 is SGHRS and CDR2 YFSETQ. Between the trimmed V and J ends, which lost 2 bases and 0 bases, there was a span of 17 bases. The CDR3 has 17 residues. This chain's CDR3 is CASSFSPEASMNTEAFF. The CDR3 region has the DNA TGCGCCAGCAGCTTCTCCCCAGAGGCCAGTATGAACACTGAAGCTTTCTTT.

The CDR3 DNA reads as TGTGCCAGCAGCCAAGATGGGGTCGCCGTAAGGGATGGCTACACCTTC. Protein: CASSQDGVAVRDGYTF. The V gene is TRBV4-2, the J gene TRBJ1-2; no clear D gene. V gave up 0 bases and J gave up 6 bases, with 17 bases separating them. The CDR3 covers 16 residues. The germline CDR1 and CDR2 sequences are LGHNA and YNFKEQ.

To note about this clone: At one end the junction does not follow the germline gene, possibly because of a read error. This chain links TRBV5-1 with TRBJ2-7; TRBD2 is a possible D gene (6 bases). Germline V gives CDR1 SGHRS, CDR2 YFSETQ. The CDR3 sequence is 13 residues long. CDR3 amino acids: CASSLEGGGACDF. In nucleotides, the CDR3 is TGCGCCAGCAGCTTGGAAGGAGGAGGGGCGTGCGACTTC.

The chain carries TRBV7-9 and TRBJ1-2; TRBD1 aligns across 7 bases. Losses at the gene ends were 5 bases for V and 8 bases for J; bases not matched to a gene: 11. There are 14 residues in the CDR3. The germline V gene has CDR1 SEHNR and CDR2 FQNEAQ (reference sequence). The DNA of the CDR3 is TGTGCCAGCAGCGCAGGGGGAAGAGGGACGGGCTACACCTTC. It translates to CASSAGGRGTGYTF.